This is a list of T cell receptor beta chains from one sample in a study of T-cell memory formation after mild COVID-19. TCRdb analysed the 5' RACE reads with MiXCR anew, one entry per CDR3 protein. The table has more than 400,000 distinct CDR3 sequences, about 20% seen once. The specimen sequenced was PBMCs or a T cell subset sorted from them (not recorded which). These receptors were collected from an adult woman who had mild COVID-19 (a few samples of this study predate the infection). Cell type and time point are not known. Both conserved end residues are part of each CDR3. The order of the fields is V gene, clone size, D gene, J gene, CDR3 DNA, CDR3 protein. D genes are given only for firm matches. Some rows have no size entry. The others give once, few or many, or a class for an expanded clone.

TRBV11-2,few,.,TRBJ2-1,TGTGCCAGCAGCTTAGATCTCAGGGCCAGGGGAGGGCAGTTCTTC,CASSLDLRARGGQFF
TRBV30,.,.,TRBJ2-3,TGTGCCTGGAGTTCCGCAGATACGCAGTATTTT,CAWSSADTQYF
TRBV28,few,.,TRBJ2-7,TGTGCCAGCAGTTTCATCAGGGACCGTCGCGAGCAGTACTTC,CASSFIRDRREQYF
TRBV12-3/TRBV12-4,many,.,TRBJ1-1,TGTGCCAGCAGTTTGCGGACAGCGAACACTGAAGCTTTCTTT,CASSLRTANTEAFF
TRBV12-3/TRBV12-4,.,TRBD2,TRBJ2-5,TGTGCCAGCACACGGACTAGAAGGGAGACCCAGTACTTC,CASTRTRRETQYF
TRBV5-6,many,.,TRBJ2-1,TGTGCCAGCAGCTTCGATGCTAATGAGCAGTTCTTC,CASSFDANEQFF
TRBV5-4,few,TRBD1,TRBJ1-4,TGTGCCAGCAGCTCCTACAGGGGCGATGAAAAACTGTTTTTT,CASSSYRGDEKLFF
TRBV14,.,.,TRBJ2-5,TGTGCCAGCAGCCAGGCTCCCTCGAGGGTGACCCAGTACTTC,CASSQAPSRVTQYF
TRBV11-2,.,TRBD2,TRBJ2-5,TGTGCCAGCAGCCAGGGACTAGCGGGAGGGCCGGGGGAGACCCAGTACTTC,CASSQGLAGGPGETQYF
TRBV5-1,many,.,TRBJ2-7,TGCGCCAGCAGCTTCACCGGGACATCCTCCTCCTACGAGCAGTACTTC,CASSFTGTSSSYEQYF
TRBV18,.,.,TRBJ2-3,TGTGCCAGCTCATCAAGTCCGGGAGTAACAGATACGCAGTATTTT,CASSSSPGVTDTQYF
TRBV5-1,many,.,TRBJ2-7,TGCGCCAGCAGCCTCCTGAGGGGCTCCTACGAGCAGTACTTC,CASSLLRGSYEQYF
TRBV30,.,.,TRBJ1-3,TGTGCCTGGAGTGTCCCGGGACCGTTCTCTGGAAACACCATATATTTT,CAWSVPGPFSGNTIYF
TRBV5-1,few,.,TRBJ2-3,TGCGCCAGCACTGAGGGCCCGCTCCATACGCAGTATTTT,CASTEGPLHTQYF
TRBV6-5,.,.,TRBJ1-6,TGTGCCAGCAAGTCCCGGTCCCCATCTTCACCCCTCCACTTT,CASKSRSPSSPLHF
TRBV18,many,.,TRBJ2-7,TGTGCCAGCTCACCATCGGGGCCTGGGGCCGAGCAGTACTTC,CASSPSGPGAEQYF